This TCR beta chain was recovered during a study of early T cells in non-severe SARS-CoV-2 infection (dated by TCRdb to the early 2020s). The study in broad terms: Bulk RNA from unsorted whole blood was used for TCR sequencing, so alpha and beta chains could not be paired. Points the paper makes about the study in general: Matching against VDJdb was skewed toward anti-spike CD8 responses, likely underestimated virus-specific expansions, and missed private and CD4 specificities.

Ten or more counts support this clonotype. Its antigen target is currently unknown. Within one base of it there is no much larger clone, and no base qualities were kept. Library construction relied on 5' RACE. The reads were generated on a NextSeq 500. The TCR library protocol attached unique molecular identifiers to individual cDNA molecules to correct for sequencing error and PCR bias. Both TCR alpha and beta chains were sequenced, and tight co-correlation was observed between alpha and beta sequence abundances in each sample. On the authors' methods: Decombinator V4 was used to perform V gene, J gene and CDR3 annotation of TCR sequences. TCRs were defined as expanded if a significant change between any two time points was detected under a Poisson model with p below 0.0001. Abundances of TCRs were expressed as counts per million after normalisation to the total number of TCRs sequenced in each sample. MAIT TCRs were defined by TRAV1-2 paired with TRAJ12, TRAJ20 or TRAJ33, and iNKT TCRs by TRAV10 paired with TRAJ18. VDJdb, accessed 1 November 2021, was searched for CMV, EBV and SARS-CoV-2 annotated TCRs, with TCRs annotated for multiple antigens excluded. Starting from the raw public reads, TCRdb applied fastp trimming at Q25, assembled clones with MiXCR and retained in-frame beta chains. Rows are unified per CDR3 protein, each entry keeping the most common DNA and genes. For this entry, the V and J calls and clone size follow TCRdb and not the study's own pipeline. Present in this sample are tens of thousands of distinct CDR3 sequences, roughly an eighth of which were seen just once. The ten largest clones represent 3% to 3.5% of the sample.

The junction shows trimming of 4 bases on V and 5 bases on J, plus 9 bases between the germline ends. CDR1 is given as LNHDA and CDR2 as SQIVND, both from the germline V gene (reference sequence). There are 12 amino acids in the CDR3, from cysteine to phenylalanine inclusive. Only the CDR3 region is kept as DNA, spanning 36 bases read in frame from base 1. A case-control design nested within a healthcare worker cohort in London, UK, was used, with weekly nasopharyngeal swab PCR tests and blood sampling performed. Healthcare workers were recruited between 23 and 31 March 2020, during the week of the UK lockdown, and were followed weekly for up to about 15 weeks.

The sequencing input was whole blood. This receptor was identified in an adult who was a healthcare worker with PCR-confirmed SARS-CoV-2 infection or an uninfected control (not recorded which). The chain couples TRBV19 to TRBJ2-7, and TRBD1 may be the D gene, going by 6 matching bases. The DNA sequence is given as TGTGCCAGTAGTACAGGGGCCGACGAGCAGTACTTC. Its amino acids are CASSTGADEQYF.